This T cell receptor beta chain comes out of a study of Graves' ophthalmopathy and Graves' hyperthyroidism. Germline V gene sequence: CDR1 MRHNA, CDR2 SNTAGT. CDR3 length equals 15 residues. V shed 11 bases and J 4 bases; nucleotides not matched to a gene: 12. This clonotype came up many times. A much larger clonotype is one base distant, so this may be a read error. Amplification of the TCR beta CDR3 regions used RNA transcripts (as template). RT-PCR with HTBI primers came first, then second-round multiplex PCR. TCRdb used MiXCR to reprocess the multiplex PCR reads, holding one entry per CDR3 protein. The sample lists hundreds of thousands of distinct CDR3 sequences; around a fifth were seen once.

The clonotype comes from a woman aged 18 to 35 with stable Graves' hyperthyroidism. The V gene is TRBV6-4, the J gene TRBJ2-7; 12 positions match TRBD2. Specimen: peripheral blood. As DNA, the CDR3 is TGTGCCTGCAAGGTTGGACTAGCGGGATCTTACGAGCAGTACTTC. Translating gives CACKVGLAGSYEQYF.